This T cell receptor (beta chain) was captured by sequencing in a study of blood T cell repertoires in COVID-19. Study background: T cells, B-cell-depleted T cells, or PBMCs provided the cDNA or gDNA that served as material.

Original methodology: How many nucleated cells were present was estimated from reference gene primer amplification. Some clones are missing from TCRdb's copy, which holds only in-frame ones; the method was immunoSEQ multiplex PCR. V and J calls and clone size are those listed in that table; D and trimming were worked out from the DNA. The sample yields fewer than 60,000 clones, approximately 88% seen once. This sequence originates from a human donor with active COVID-19. The donor label of this sample is uncertain. The sample was peripheral blood.

This CDR3 is CASSSRPGVGEQFF. The CDR3 DNA sequence: TGTGCCAGCAGTTCTAGGCCGGGGGTAGGAGAGCAGTTCTTC. The rearrangement uses TRBV28 and TRBJ2-1, with D possibly matching TRBD2 (6 bases). V was clipped by 4 bases and J by 10 bases, with 17 bases between them. The CDR3 is made up of 14 amino acids. The V gene's germline CDR1 is MDHEN and CDR2 SYDVKM.